The rows below give T cell receptor beta chains drawn from one sample of a study of cytomegalovirus exposure and HLA in healthy donors. Profiled with immunoSEQ multiplex PCR; TCRdb holds only in-frame clones, not every one. The sample has under 250,000 clones; 75% to 85% are singletons. Source material: PBMCs. The source of these receptors is a woman in her thirties or forties in good health and CMV-seronegative. The CDR3 runs from the conserved cysteine through the conserved F or W. Each record gives: clone size, D gene, J gene, V gene, CDR3 DNA, CDR3 protein. The D gene is left open where the match is weak. Rows give clone size only sometimes, using once, few, many, or a class for an expanded clone.

>NA|TRBD2|TRBJ2-2|TRBV7-2
TGTGCCAGCAGCTTAGAAGGGACTAGTTTGACCGGGGAGCTGTTTTTT
CASSLEGTSLTGELFF
>NA|NA|TRBJ2-5|TRBV27
TGTGCCAGCAGTTTATTTGCAGGGGAAGAGACCCAGTACTTC
CASSLFAGEETQYF
>few|NA|TRBJ1-5|TRBV29-1
TGCAGCGTTGGGTTGAGCAGGGATCAGCCCCAGCATTTT
CSVGLSRDQPQHF
>NA|NA|TRBJ2-5|TRBV6-7
TGTGCCAGCAGTTACTCCCTTCGGGTAGCAGAGACCCAGTACTTC
CASSYSLRVAETQYF
>NA|NA|TRBJ2-5|TRBV5-1
TGCGCCAGCAGCTTGCGGGGGTTTACGGAGACCCAGTACTTC
CASSLRGFTETQYF
>NA|NA|TRBJ1-5|TRBV28
TGTGCCAGCACCGACGGTGGGGAGGGCCAGCATTTT
CASTDGGEGQHF
>NA|NA|TRBJ2-7|TRBV11-1
TGTGCCAGCAGCTTAGTGCAGGGAATCTCCTACGAGCAGTACTTC
CASSLVQGISYEQYF
>NA|NA|TRBJ1-1|TRBV19
TGTGCCAGTAGTCAGGGGCGCACCTCGAACACTGAAGCTTTCTTT
CASSQGRTSNTEAFF
>NA|NA|TRBJ1-1|TRBV5-8
TGTGCCAGCAGCCACCGGGACCGGGGGAGCACTGAAGCTTTCTTT
CASSHRDRGSTEAFF
>NA|NA|TRBJ2-1|TRBV5-4
TGTGCCAGCAGCTTCAGCGGGCCTAGGGATGAGCAGTTCTTC
CASSFSGPRDEQFF
>NA|NA|TRBJ1-1|TRBV18
TGTGCCAGCTCCCCCCCGCCGAGAATGAACACTGAAGCTTTCTTT
CASSPPPRMNTEAFF
>NA|TRBD1|TRBJ1-2|TRBV28
TGTGCCAGCCTACTTATGGCTTCCGGACAGGGGGCTTTTGGCTACACCTTC
CASLLMASGQGAFGYTF
>NA|TRBD1|TRBJ1-1|TRBV4-1
TGCGCCAGCAGCCAAGATTATCTGTACAGGGGCACTGAAGCTTTCTTT
CASSQDYLYRGTEAFF
>NA|TRBD2|TRBJ2-3|TRBV28
TGTGCCAGCAGTTTATCGGCGGGAGTGAGCACAGATACGCAGTATTTT
CASSLSAGVSTDTQYF
>NA|TRBD2|TRBJ2-3|TRBV27
TGTGCCAGCAGTTTAAGGGGCGGGAGGCGGACAGATACGCAGTATTTT
CASSLRGGRRTDTQYF
>NA|TRBD2|TRBJ2-1|TRBV25-1
TGTGCCAGCAGTGAGTCTGGTCTAGCGGGCCACAATGAGCAGTTCTTC
CASSESGLAGHNEQFF
>NA|TRBD2|TRBJ2-1|TRBV7-6
TGTGCCAGCAGCTTAAGGGGGTGGGGCGGGAGGAGCTCCTACAATGAGCAGTTCTTC
CASSLRGWGGRSSYNEQFF
>NA|NA|TRBJ1-2|TRBV6-6
TGTGCCAGCAGAAGGGGGTCCGGCTGGGGCTACACCTTC
CASRRGSGWGYTF
>NA|TRBD1|TRBJ1-4|TRBV7-2
TGTGCCAGCAGCTGGACAGGGGGCACAACTAATGAAAAACTGTTTTTT
CASSWTGGTTNEKLFF
>NA|NA|TRBJ2-7|TRBV29-1
TGCAGCGTTGTACGCGTCGGGACCTACGAGCAGTACTTC
CSVVRVGTYEQYF
>NA|NA|TRBJ2-3|TRBV30
TGTGCCTGGGGACAGACCACAGATACGCAGTATTTT
CAWGQTTDTQYF
>NA|NA|TRBJ2-1|TRBV9
TGTGCCAGCAGCCCTCGGCCAGCGAGCTCCTACAATGAGCAGTTCTTC
CASSPRPASSYNEQFF
>NA|NA|TRBJ2-7|TRBV19
TGTGCCAGTAGTATTAGGGGCCCTTACGCCGAGCAGTACTTC
CASSIRGPYAEQYF
>NA|TRBD2|TRBJ2-7|TRBV5-1
TGCGCCAGCAGGGGGACTAGCGCAACCTACGAGCAGTACTTC
CASRGTSATYEQYF
>NA|NA|TRBJ2-1|TRBV2
TGTGCCAGCGATACAGGTGGGGTCAATGAGCAGTTCTTC
CASDTGGVNEQFF
>NA|TRBD1|TRBJ1-1|TRBV2
TGTGCCAGCTCCCGTACCGGGACAGGGATTACTGAAGCTTTCTTT
CASSRTGTGITEAFF
>NA|TRBD1|TRBJ2-4|TRBV5-1
TGCGCCAGCAGCCCCGGACAGGAGATAGCCAAAAACATTCAGTACTTC
CASSPGQEIAKNIQYF
>NA|NA|TRBJ1-2|TRBV6-4
TGTGCCAGCCGTAACTATGGCTACACCTTC
CASRNYGYTF
>NA|NA|TRBJ1-1|TRBV15
TGTGCCACCAGCAGAGCCACCCCCCACACATGGGGCCGGGGGACTGAAGCTTTCTTT
CATSRATPHTWGRGTEAFF
>NA|NA|TRBJ2-1|TRBV14
TGTGCCAGCAGCTCGTGGAGGAATGAGCAGTTCTTC
CASSSWRNEQFF
>NA|TRBD1|TRBJ1-2|TRBV12-5
TGTGCTAGTGGTTTGCGCCCCTCACGGACAGGGGGCGAAGGCTATGGCTACACCTTC
CASGLRPSRTGGEGYGYTF
>NA|TRBD2|TRBJ2-7|TRBV9
TGTGCCAGCTCTAGCGGGCCCGTCCCCTACGAGCAGTACTTC
CASSSGPVPYEQYF
>NA|NA|TRBJ2-7|TRBV21-1
TGTGCCAGCAGCCCCCCGGACCCGACTAGCGGACTCTACGAGCAGTACTTC
CASSPPDPTSGLYEQYF
>NA|NA|TRBJ2-2|TRBV7-6
TGTGCCAGCAGCTTAGTCTGGTCAGGGACCGGGGAGCTGTTTTTT
CASSLVWSGTGELFF
>NA|TRBD1|TRBJ1-1|TRBV6-1
TGTGCCAGCAAGACAGGGGTGGTTTTGCCTGAAGCTTTCTTT
CASKTGVVLPEAFF
>NA|TRBD2|TRBJ2-1|TRBV6-1
TGTGCCAGCAGTGATCGACTAGCGGGACCTGATGAGCAGTTCTTC
CASSDRLAGPDEQFF
>NA|NA|TRBJ1-1|TRBV10-2
TGCGCCAGCCAGGACAAGGGCCTGAACACTGAAGCTTTCTTT
CASQDKGLNTEAFF
>NA|TRBD2|TRBJ2-1|TRBV7-9
TGTGCCAGCAGCTTAGTAGCGGGGTTCTCCTACAATGAGCAGTTCTTC
CASSLVAGFSYNEQFF
>NA|TRBD2|TRBJ2-1|TRBV2
TGTGCCAGCAGTGAAGTGGCGGGAGGGTCCTACAATGAGCAGTTCTTC
CASSEVAGGSYNEQFF
>NA|NA|TRBJ1-1|TRBV4-1
TGCGCCAGCAGCTCCAGCTATTTGGTGGCGGGCCTGAACACTGAAGCTTTCTTT
CASSSSYLVAGLNTEAFF
>NA|NA|TRBJ2-3|TRBV30
TGTGCCTGGAGGTCAGGGGTTGGGACAGATACGCAGTATTTT
CAWRSGVGTDTQYF
>once|TRBD2|TRBJ2-1|TRBV2
TGTGCCAGCAGTGCCGGGACTAGGCTGAATGAGCAGTTCTTC
CASSAGTRLNEQFF